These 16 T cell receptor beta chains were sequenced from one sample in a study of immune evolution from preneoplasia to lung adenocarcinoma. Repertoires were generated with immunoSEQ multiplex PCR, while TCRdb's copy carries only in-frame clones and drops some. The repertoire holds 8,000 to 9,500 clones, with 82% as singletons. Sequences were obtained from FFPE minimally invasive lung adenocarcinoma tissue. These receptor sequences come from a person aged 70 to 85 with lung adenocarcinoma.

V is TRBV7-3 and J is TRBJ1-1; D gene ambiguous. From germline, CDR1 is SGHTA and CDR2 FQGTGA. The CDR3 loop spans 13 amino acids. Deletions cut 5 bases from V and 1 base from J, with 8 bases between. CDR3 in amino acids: CASSHKTNTEAFF. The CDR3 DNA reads TGTGCCAGCAGCCATAAAACGAACACTGAAGCTTTCTTT.

CDR3 DNA sequence: TGTGCCAGCAGTTCGTATCCCCTCGGAGTCTATAGCAATCAGCCCCAGCATTTT. Its translation is CASSSYPLGVYSNQPQHF. This sequence joins TRBV27 and TRBJ1-5; D ambiguous. The CDR3 loop spans 18 amino acids. Per germline, CDR1 MNHEY and CDR2 SMNVEV (reference sequence). V lost 4 bases and J lost 0, with 19 bases in between.

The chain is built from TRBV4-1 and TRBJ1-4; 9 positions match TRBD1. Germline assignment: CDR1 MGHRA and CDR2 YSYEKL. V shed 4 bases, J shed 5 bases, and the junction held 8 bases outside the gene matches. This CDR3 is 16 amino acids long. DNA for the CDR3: TGCGCCAGCAGCCCCCTTGGGGACAGGGTGAATGAAAAACTGTTTTTT. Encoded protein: CASSPLGDRVNEKLFF.

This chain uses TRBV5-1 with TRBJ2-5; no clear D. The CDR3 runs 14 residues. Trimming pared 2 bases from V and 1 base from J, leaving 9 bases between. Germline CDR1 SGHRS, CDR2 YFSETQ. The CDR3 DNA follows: TGCGCCAGCAGCTTCCAGACTGGCCAAGAGACCCAGTACTTC. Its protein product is CASSFQTGQETQYF.

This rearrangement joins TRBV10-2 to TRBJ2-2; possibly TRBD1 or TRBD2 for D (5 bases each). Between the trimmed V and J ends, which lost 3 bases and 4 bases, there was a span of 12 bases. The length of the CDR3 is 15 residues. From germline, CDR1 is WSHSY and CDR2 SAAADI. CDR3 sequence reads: CASSESGRITGELFF. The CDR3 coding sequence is TGCGCCAGCAGTGAATCGGGACGTATCACCGGGGAGCTGTTTTTT.

The CDR3, as DNA: TGTGCCAGCAGCTTAACCGGGACAGACTACGAGCAGTACTTC. It translates to CASSLTGTDYEQYF. The rearrangement uses TRBV7-8 and TRBJ2-7, with 7 bases fitting TRBD1. CDR1 is SGHVS, CDR2 FQNEAQ, per germline. Trimming took 2 bases from V and 3 from J; bases not matched to a gene: 4. The CDR3 covers 14 residues.

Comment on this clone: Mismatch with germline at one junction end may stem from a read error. CDR3 amino acids: CASREELAGQEIQYF. The CDR3 DNA is TGTGCCAGCAGGGAGGAGTTAGCGGGGCAAGAGATCCAGTACTTC. The chain carries TRBV2 and TRBJ2-5; 8 bases are shared with TRBD2. Germline V gene data show CDR1 as SNHLY and CDR2 as FYNNEI. The CDR3 is 15 amino acids.

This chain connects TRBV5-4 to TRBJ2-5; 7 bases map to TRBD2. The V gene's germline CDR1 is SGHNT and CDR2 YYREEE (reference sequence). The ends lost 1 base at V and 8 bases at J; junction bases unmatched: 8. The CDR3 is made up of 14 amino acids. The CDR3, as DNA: TGTGCCAGCAGCTTGATCGGGGAGGGCCTCACCCAGTACTTC. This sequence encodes CASSLIGEGLTQYF.

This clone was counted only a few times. The CDR3 region is CASSPLGGAAKNIQYF. Here the CDR3 DNA reads TGTGCCAGCAGCCCCCTTGGGGGGGCGGCCAAAAACATTCAGTACTTC. V and J are TRBV7-8 and TRBJ2-4; possible D gene TRBD2, 7 bases. The ends were cut back, 5 bases at V and 1 base at J, with 15 bases in the middle. This CDR3 has 16 residues. CDR1 is SGHVS and CDR2 is FQNEAQ in the germline V gene.

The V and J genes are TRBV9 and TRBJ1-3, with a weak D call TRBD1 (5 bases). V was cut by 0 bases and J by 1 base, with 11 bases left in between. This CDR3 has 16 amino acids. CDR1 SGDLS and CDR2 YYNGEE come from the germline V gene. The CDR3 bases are TGTGCCAGCAGCGTAGATAACAGGCTTTCTGGAAACACCATATATTTT. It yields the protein CASSVDNRLSGNTIYF.

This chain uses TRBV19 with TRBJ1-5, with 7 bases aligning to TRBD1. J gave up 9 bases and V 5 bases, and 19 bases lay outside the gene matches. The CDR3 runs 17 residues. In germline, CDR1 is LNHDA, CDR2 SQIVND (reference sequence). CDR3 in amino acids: CASSALTGIGARRPQHF. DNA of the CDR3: TGTGCCAGTAGTGCCTTGACAGGGATCGGGGCAAGAAGGCCCCAGCATTTT.

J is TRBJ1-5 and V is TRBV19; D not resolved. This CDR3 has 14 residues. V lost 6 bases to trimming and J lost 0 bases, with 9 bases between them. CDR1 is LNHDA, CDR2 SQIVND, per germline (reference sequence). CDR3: CASRRRYSNQPQHF. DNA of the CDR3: TGTGCCAGTAGGAGAAGATATAGCAATCAGCCCCAGCATTTT.

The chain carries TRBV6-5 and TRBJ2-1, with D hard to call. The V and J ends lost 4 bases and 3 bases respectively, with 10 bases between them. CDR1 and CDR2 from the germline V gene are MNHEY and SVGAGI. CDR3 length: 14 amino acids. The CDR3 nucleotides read TGTGCCAGCAGTTCGTCGACCGTCTACAATGAGCAGTTCTTC. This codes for CASSSSTVYNEQFF.

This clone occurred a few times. CDR3 sequence reads: CASSLALAATDTQYF. CDR3 nucleotides: TGTGCCAGCAGCTTAGCCCTAGCGGCGACAGATACGCAGTATTTT. The gene calls are TRBV7-9 and TRBJ2-3, with 7 bases identical to TRBD2. Germline values: CDR1 SEHNR, CDR2 FQNEAQ (reference sequence). The CDR3 sequence is 15 residues long. The V gene end was trimmed by 0 bases and the J gene end by 3 bases; junction bases not matched to a gene: 3.

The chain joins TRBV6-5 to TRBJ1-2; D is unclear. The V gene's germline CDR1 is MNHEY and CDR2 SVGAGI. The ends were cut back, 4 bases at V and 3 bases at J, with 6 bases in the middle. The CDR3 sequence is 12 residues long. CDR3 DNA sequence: TGTGCCAGCAGTTCCCAGGACTATGGCTACACCTTC. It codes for CASSSQDYGYTF.

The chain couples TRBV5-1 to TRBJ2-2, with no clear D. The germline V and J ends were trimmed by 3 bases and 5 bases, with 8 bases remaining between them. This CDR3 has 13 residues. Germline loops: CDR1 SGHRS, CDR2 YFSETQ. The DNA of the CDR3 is TGCGCCAGCAGCTCCACCCTGACCGGGGAGCTGTTTTTT. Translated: CASSSTLTGELFF.